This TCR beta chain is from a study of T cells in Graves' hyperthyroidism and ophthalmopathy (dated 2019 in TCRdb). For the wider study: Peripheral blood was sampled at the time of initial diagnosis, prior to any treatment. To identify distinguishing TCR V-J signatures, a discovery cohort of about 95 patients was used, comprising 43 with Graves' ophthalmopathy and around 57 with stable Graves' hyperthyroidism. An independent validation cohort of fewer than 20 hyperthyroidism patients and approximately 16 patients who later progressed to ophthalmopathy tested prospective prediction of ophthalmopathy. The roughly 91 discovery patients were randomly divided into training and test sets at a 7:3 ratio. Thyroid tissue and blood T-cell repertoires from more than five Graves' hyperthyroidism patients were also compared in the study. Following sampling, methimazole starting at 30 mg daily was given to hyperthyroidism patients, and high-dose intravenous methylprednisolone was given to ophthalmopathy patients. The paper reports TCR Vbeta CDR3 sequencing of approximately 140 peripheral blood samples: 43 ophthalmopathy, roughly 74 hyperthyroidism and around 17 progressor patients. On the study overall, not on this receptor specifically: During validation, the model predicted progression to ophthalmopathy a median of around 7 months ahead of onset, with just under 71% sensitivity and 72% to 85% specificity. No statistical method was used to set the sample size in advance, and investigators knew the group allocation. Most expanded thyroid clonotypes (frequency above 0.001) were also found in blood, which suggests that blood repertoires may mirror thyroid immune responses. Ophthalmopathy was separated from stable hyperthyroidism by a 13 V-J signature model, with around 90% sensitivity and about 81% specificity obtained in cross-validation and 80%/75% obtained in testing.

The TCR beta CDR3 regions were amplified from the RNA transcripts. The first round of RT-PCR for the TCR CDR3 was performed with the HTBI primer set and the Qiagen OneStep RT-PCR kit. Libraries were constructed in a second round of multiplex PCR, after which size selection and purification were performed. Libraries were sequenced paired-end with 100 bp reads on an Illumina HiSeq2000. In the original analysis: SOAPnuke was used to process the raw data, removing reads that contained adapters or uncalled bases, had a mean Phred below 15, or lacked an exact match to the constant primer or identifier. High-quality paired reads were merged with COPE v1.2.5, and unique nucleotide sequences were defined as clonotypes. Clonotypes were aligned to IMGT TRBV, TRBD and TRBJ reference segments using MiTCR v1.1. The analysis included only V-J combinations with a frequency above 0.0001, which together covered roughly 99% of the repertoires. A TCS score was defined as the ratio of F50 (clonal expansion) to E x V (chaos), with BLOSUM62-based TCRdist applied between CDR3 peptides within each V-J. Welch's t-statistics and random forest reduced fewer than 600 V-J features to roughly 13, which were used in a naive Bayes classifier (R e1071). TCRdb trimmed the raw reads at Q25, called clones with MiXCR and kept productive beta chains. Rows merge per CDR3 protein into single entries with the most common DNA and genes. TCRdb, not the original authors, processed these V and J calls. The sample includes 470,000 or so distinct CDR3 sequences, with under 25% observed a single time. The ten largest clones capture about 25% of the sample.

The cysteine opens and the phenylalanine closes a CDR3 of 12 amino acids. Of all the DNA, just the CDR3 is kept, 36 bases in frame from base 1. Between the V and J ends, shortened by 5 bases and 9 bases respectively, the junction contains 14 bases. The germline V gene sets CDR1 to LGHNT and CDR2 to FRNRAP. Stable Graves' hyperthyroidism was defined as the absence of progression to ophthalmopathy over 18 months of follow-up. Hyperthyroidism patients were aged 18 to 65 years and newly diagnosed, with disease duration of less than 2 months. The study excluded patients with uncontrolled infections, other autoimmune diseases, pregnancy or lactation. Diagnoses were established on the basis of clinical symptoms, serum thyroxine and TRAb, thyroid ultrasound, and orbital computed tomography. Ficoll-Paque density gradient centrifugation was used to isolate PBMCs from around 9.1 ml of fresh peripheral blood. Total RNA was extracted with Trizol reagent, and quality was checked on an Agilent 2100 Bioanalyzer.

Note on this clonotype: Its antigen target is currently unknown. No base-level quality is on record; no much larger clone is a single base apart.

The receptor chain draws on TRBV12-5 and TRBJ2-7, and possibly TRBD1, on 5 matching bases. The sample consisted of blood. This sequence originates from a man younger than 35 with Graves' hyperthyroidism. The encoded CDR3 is CASGLRQRGQYF. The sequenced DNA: TGTGCTAGTGGTCTTCGACAGAGAGGGCAGTACTTC. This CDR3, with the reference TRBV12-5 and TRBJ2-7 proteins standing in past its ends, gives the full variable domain DARVTQTPRHKVTEMGQEVTMRCQPILGHNTVFWYRQTMMQGLELLAYFRNRAPLDDSGMPKDRFSAEMPDATLATLKIQPSEPRDSAVYFCASGLRQRGQYFGPGTRLTVT.